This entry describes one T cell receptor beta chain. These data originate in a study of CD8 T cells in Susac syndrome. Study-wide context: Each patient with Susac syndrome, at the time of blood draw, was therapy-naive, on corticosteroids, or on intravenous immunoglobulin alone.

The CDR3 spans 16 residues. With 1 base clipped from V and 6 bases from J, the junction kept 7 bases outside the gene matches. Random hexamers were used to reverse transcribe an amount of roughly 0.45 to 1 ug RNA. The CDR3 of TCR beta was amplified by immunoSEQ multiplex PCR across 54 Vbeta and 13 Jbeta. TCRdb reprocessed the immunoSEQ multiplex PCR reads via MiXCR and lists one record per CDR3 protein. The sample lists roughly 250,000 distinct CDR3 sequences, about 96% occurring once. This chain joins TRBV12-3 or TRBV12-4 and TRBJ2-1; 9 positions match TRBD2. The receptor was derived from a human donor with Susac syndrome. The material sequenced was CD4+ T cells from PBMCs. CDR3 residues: CASSLGSGAGGNEQFF. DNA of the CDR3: TGTGCCAGCAGTTTAGGGTCCGGAGCGGGAGGCAATGAGCAGTTCTTC.